The clone carrying this TCR beta chain was found once. The antigen remains undetermined. TCRdb keeps only in-frame clones here, not all; method: immunoSEQ multiplex PCR. The repertoire has some 80,000 clones, approximately 85% of them found once; the top ten carry around 0.73%. The sample is drawn from a study of a mutant IDH1 vaccine in newly diagnosed glioma. For the study at large: Treatment recipients were about 62% male and roughly 38% female, and their mean age was approximately 43 years. General observations from the study: Apparently unrelated to pseudoprogression were changes in the top peripheral T cell clonotypes. Among all patients, vaccine-induced immune responses occurred in over 80%.

Time point denoted: week 23, last vaccination. The study gave 300 ug of mutant IDH1 20-mer peptide per vaccine dose, with topical imiquimod. This CDR3 comprises 14 residues. The J segment lost 9 bases and the V segment lost 7 bases, leaving 12 bases of the junction unmatched. The germline CDR1 and CDR2 sequences are LNHDA and SQIVND (reference sequence). The origin of this receptor is a woman in her 50s with glioma. Here the sequenced sample was PBMCs, taken from a glioma patient whose treatment included an IDH1 peptide vaccine. This chain joins TRBV19 and TRBJ2-1, with 7 bases identical to TRBD1. CDR3 nucleotides: TGTGCCAGTACCCAACAGGGGTGGGCCAGTGAGCAGTTCTTC. It translates to CASTQQGWASEQFF.